This T cell receptor beta chain was obtained from a study of blood T cell repertoires in COVID-19. Study background: From T cells, B-cell-depleted T cells, or PBMCs came the material, which was cDNA or gDNA.

CDR1 SEHNR and CDR2 FQNEAQ come from the germline V gene (reference sequence). The CDR3 totals 16 residues. V gave up 10 bases and J gave up 0 bases, with 21 bases separating them. Method: immunoSEQ multiplex PCR; TCRdb's copy keeps in-frame clones and lacks some. Counted here are over 85,000 clones, roughly four fifths occurring once; the ten biggest clones make up about 2%. The source material was peripheral blood. The TCR comes from a woman in her seventies with acute or convalescent COVID-19. This rearrangement joins TRBV7-9 to TRBJ1-1; D is ambiguous. In DNA form, the CDR3 reads TGTGCCACACAAAAGGGAGGCGGTTACATGAACACTGAAGCTTTCTTT. It translates to CATQKGGGYMNTEAFF.